This T cell receptor (beta chain) was sequenced in a study of regulatory T cells in long-lasting Graves disease. Sample time point: persistent/refractory GD, antithyroid drugs over 5 years with positive TRAb. From RNA extracted from PBMCs, the TCR library was made. CDR1 is LGHDT, CDR2 YNNKEL, per germline (reference sequence). This CDR3 has 17 amino acids. V was clipped by 2 bases and J by 2 bases, with 18 bases between them. With iRepertoire HTBI primers and Arm-PCR of CDR3 regions, TCR beta libraries were built. TCRdb reanalysed the multiplex PCR reads using MiXCR and keeps one entry per CDR3 protein. The table has hundreds of thousands of distinct CDR3 sequences, around 30% seen once.

V is TRBV3-1 and J is TRBJ1-2; TRBD1 might be the D (6 bases). The clonotype was recovered from a female donor with Graves disease. The specimen was peripheral blood mononuclear cells (PBMCs), collected when the disease was refractory, from a patient treated with antithyroid drugs. CDR3: CASSQHSGTRLNYGYTF. CDR3 bases: TGTGCCAGCAGCCAACACTCAGGGACACGGCTAAACTATGGCTACACCTTC. Full variable domain (rest looked up from reference TRBV3-1 and TRBJ1-2): DTAVSQTPKYLVTQMGNDKSIKCEQNLGHDTMYWYKQDSKKFLKIMFSYNNKELIINETVPNRFSPKSPDKAHLNLHINSLELGDSAVYFCASSQHSGTRLNYGYTFGSGTRLTVV.